Listed here are 21 T cell receptor beta chains from one sample, sequenced in a study of shared clonotypes between healthy human individuals. TCRdb's copy holds only in-frame clones and misses some; the assay was immunoSEQ multiplex PCR. This table has some 1.1 million clones, 77% appearing once. The specimen sequenced was memory CD4+ T cells from PBMCs. The subset denotes: CD45RA-negative fraction. The receptors stem from a young man in good health. Some clones in this sample may be carry-over from other donors' samples.

The CDR3: CASSRPPGLAGDNEQFF. The CDR3 nucleotides are TGTGCCAGCAGCCGCCCCCCTGGACTAGCGGGAGATAATGAGCAGTTCTTC. The chain uses TRBV27 and TRBJ2-1, with 13 bases aligning to TRBD2. The CDR3 covers 17 residues. V dropped 6 bases and J dropped 7; count of bases not matched to a gene: 12. Per germline, CDR1 MNHEY and CDR2 SMNVEV (reference sequence).

This clone was recorded once. The sample carries other DNA sequences with the same CDR3. The rearrangement joins TRBV6-5 to TRBJ1-2, with D uncertain. Trimming cost V 0 bases and J 5 bases, with 10 bases left between them. Germline V lookup: CDR1 MNHEY, CDR2 SVGAGI. The CDR3 runs 14 residues. The CDR3 here is CASSYSGQSYGYTF. CDR3 in DNA: TGTGCCAGCAGTTACTCTGGGCAGAGTTATGGCTACACCTTC.

The chain employs TRBV5-1 and TRBJ2-5, with D possibly being TRBD2 (6 bases). V lost 1 base, J lost 4 bases, and 11 bases lay in between. CDR1 is SGHRS, CDR2 YFSETQ, per germline. The CDR3 runs 14 residues. DNA for the CDR3: TGCGCCAGCAGCTTGCTGCGGGATGGAGAGACCCAGTACTTC. Protein product: CASSLLRDGETQYF.

The chain links TRBV27 to TRBJ1-4, with 9 positions matching TRBD1. This CDR3 is built from 17 residues. Germline V gene lookup returns CDR1 MNHEY and CDR2 SMNVEV (reference sequence). The V and J ends lost 6 bases and 3 bases, in that order; junction bases with no gene match: 11. CDR3: CASRRTGGGGANEKLFF. The CDR3 nucleotides are TGTGCCAGCAGGCGAACAGGGGGCGGAGGAGCTAATGAAAAACTGTTTTTT.

In this sample, this clone turned up a few times. The J gene is TRBJ2-2, the V gene TRBV6-1, with 8 bases fitting TRBD1. Germline loops: CDR1 MNHNS, CDR2 SASEGT. This CDR3 has 15 residues. J gave up 2 bases and V 6 bases, and 5 bases lay outside the gene matches. The CDR3 DNA reads TGTGCCAGCAGGCCCGACAGGGGAAACACCGGGGAGCTGTTTTTT. It translates to CASRPDRGNTGELFF.

This sequence joins TRBV7-3 and TRBJ2-6; no clear D. The germline V and J ends were trimmed by 5 bases and 2 bases, with 13 bases remaining between them. CDR1 and CDR2 (germline): SGHTA, FQGTGA. CDR3 length: 16 amino acids. The CDR3 sequence is CASSLTPRAGANVLTF. The CDR3 nucleotides read TGTGCCAGCAGCCTCACCCCAAGGGCTGGGGCCAACGTCCTGACTTTC.

The sample holds a few counts of this clone. The chain joins TRBV7-9 to TRBJ1-2; 7 bases are shared with TRBD1. CDR1 SEHNR and CDR2 FQNEAQ come from the germline V gene (reference sequence). The CDR3 contains 14 residues. The V segment lost 5 bases and the J segment 6 bases; nucleotides outside the gene matches: 9. CDR3 in amino acids: CASSATGIGDGYTF. The CDR3 DNA follows: TGTGCCAGCAGCGCGACAGGGATAGGCGATGGCTACACCTTC.

As to this clone: Other DNA sequences in this sample translate to the same CDR3. The chain links TRBV5-1 to TRBJ2-5; TRBD2 matches at 7 bases. The V segment lost 0 bases and the J segment 3 bases; nucleotides outside the gene matches: 5. Germline-derived CDR1 and CDR2 are SGHRS and YFSETQ. The CDR3 totals 15 residues. The DNA for the CDR3 is TGCGCCAGCAGCTTGGCGGCTAGCGGAGAAGAGACCCAGTACTTC. It codes for CASSLAASGEETQYF.

About this clone: The sample has other DNA sequences that encode this CDR3 too. The J gene is TRBJ2-7, the V gene TRBV13; D is possibly TRBD1 (5 bases). Trimming cost V 0 bases and J 4 bases, with 10 bases left between them. The CDR3 runs 14 residues. Germline V lookup: CDR1 PRHDT, CDR2 FYEKMQ (reference sequence). The CDR3 DNA reads as TGTGCCAGCAGCTTAGGAGGCAGGGCTTACGAGCAGTACTTC. Translated: CASSLGGRAYEQYF.

This rearrangement joins TRBV29-1 to TRBJ2-1; 15 positions agree with TRBD2. CDR1 and CDR2 from the germline V gene are SQVTM and ANQGSEA. The CDR3 contains 17 residues. Trimming took 6 bases from V and 8 from J; bases not matched to a gene: 14. The CDR3 sequence is CSVGTSGRRGRVDEQFF. The CDR3 nucleotides are TGCAGCGTCGGGACTAGCGGGAGGAGAGGTCGGGTGGATGAGCAGTTCTTC.

This clone was observed many times. In nucleotides, the CDR3 is TGTGCCAGCAGTCCCCCGGGACAGGGCAACAATGAGCAGTTCTTC. It is translated as CASSPPGQGNNEQFF. The chain is built from TRBV28 and TRBJ2-1; 9 bases are a match to TRBD1. Per the germline V gene, CDR1 is MDHEN and CDR2 is SYDVKM. V lost 5 bases to trimming and J lost 5 bases; unmatched junction nucleotides: 7. The CDR3 runs 15 residues. Full variable domain (outside the CDR3, taken from reference TRBV28 and TRBJ2-1): DVKVTQSSRYLVKRTGEKVFLECVQDMDHENMFWYRQDPGLGLRLIYFSYDVKMKEKGDIPEGYSVSREKKERFSLILESASTNQTSMYLCASSPPGQGNNEQFFGPGTRLTVL.

This sequence joins TRBV28 and TRBJ2-1, with 11 positions matching TRBD1. Germline CDR1 is MDHEN and CDR2 is SYDVKM. This CDR3 has 15 residues. The J segment lost 8 bases and the V segment lost 7 bases, leaving 10 bases of the junction unmatched. Here the CDR3 reads CASIIGGQGVDEQFF. Written as DNA, the CDR3 is TGTGCCAGCATTATCGGGGGACAGGGGGTCGATGAGCAGTTCTTC.

The chain combines TRBV28 with TRBJ1-5; 12 bases agree with TRBD1. J gave up 0 bases and V 5 bases, and 8 bases lay outside the gene matches. This CDR3 has 18 amino acids. The germline CDR1 and CDR2 sequences are MDHEN and SYDVKM. The CDR3 DNA reads TGTGCCAGCAGTCCTCCGGGACAGGGGGCCTATAGCAATCAGCCCCAGCATTTT. It codes for CASSPPGQGAYSNQPQHF.

Comment on this clone: The same CDR3 also results from other DNA sequences found in this sample. The chain carries TRBV5-1 and TRBJ1-5; 7 nucleotides match TRBD1. The junction had 1 base not matched to a gene; V was cut back by 0 bases and J by 7 bases. The germline V gene encodes CDR1 SGHRS and CDR2 YFSETQ. This CDR3 is built from 13 residues. In DNA form, the CDR3 reads TGCGCCAGCAGCTTGGGCAGGGGGCAGCCCCAGCATTTT. Translated, it gives CASSLGRGQPQHF.

J is TRBJ2-7 and V is TRBV29-1; D might be TRBD2 (5 bases). The CDR3 has 11 amino acids. Germline-derived CDR1 and CDR2 are SQVTM and ANQGSEA. V was shortened by 4 bases and J by 5 bases, with 9 bases between the two germline ends. DNA for the CDR3: TGCAGCGTTGGTATGGAGGACGAGCAGTACTTC. This translates into CSVGMEDEQYF.

The rearrangement uses TRBV6-1 and TRBJ2-5; D remains unclear. Deletions cut 1 base from V and 0 bases from J, with 9 bases between. CDR1 is MNHNS, CDR2 SASEGT, per germline. The CDR3 runs 15 residues. The CDR3 nucleotides are TGTGCCAGCAGTGAAGGAGGTTCGTACCAAGAGACCCAGTACTTC. Translation gives CASSEGGSYQETQYF.

In its sample, this clone was seen a few times. The chain uses TRBV18 and TRBJ2-7; possible D gene TRBD1, 6 bases. With 3 bases removed from V and 5 bases from J, the gap between germline ends came to 20 bases. The CDR3 loop spans 16 amino acids. Germline CDR1 reads KGHSH; CDR2 reads LQKENI. CDR3 DNA sequence: TGTGCCAGCTCACCCCTCGACTCCCAGGGGTTCGACGAGCAGTACTTC. It yields the protein CASSPLDSQGFDEQYF.

The genes are TRBV10-3 and TRBJ1-1; D is undetermined. This CDR3 is 13 amino acids long. V lost 10 bases and J 3 bases, leaving 15 bases between the germline ends. Germline loops: CDR1 ENHRY, CDR2 SYGVKD. DNA for the CDR3: TGTGCCACCGCCCCCGGCCTCTACACTGAAGCTTTCTTT. It is translated as CATAPGLYTEAFF.

This chain links TRBV5-6 with TRBJ2-7, with D unresolved. The CDR3 extends over 13 amino acids. Trimming cost V 0 bases and J 9 bases, with 13 bases left between them. The germline V gene encodes CDR1 SGHDT and CDR2 YYEEEE. CDR3 nucleotides: TGTGCCAGCAGCTTGGGGTCTGTGGGCGGGCAGTACTTC. Its translation: CASSLGSVGGQYF.

Only a few counts were recorded for this clone. The chain is built from TRBV10-3 and TRBJ1-5; the D gene is possibly TRBD1 (5 bases). From germline, CDR1 is ENHRY and CDR2 SYGVKD. The ends were cut back, 7 bases at V and 5 bases at J, with 12 bases in the middle. CDR3 length equals 13 residues. The CDR3 nucleotides are TGTGCCATCAACCGGGACCGGGATCAGCCCCAGCATTTT. It yields the protein CAINRDRDQPQHF.

This clone appeared once. J is TRBJ1-2 and V is TRBV10-3, with D possibly matching TRBD1 (5 bases). The V and J ends lost 5 bases and 0 bases respectively, with 13 bases between them. From germline, CDR1 is ENHRY and CDR2 SYGVKD. The CDR3 contains 15 residues. The CDR3 DNA sequence: TGTGCCATCAGTCGTGGGGGGGATACTAACTATGGCTACACCTTC. This encodes CAISRGGDTNYGYTF.